One sample yielded the 32 T cell receptor beta chains listed below, sequenced in a study of cytomegalovirus exposure and HLA in healthy donors. Using immunoSEQ multiplex PCR, the repertoire was profiled, and TCRdb retains in-frame clones only, with some absent. Of roughly 300,000 clones detected, approximately 90% appear once; the ten largest clones hold roughly 1.2%. The sample consisted of PBMCs. The receptor set was obtained from a woman aged 25 to 39 in good health and CMV-seropositive.

The genes are TRBV2 and TRBJ1-2, with 9 bases that match TRBD1. This CDR3 comprises 15 residues. The junction had 12 bases not matched to a gene; V was cut back by 5 bases and J by 8 bases. CDR1 SNHLY and CDR2 FYNNEI come from the germline V gene. CDR3 protein: CASSRTGDPIRGYTF. CDR3 coding DNA: TGTGCCAGCAGTAGGACAGGGGATCCCATTAGAGGCTACACCTTC.

This sequence joins TRBV7-9 and TRBJ1-1; D ambiguous. Looked up from germline, CDR1 is SEHNR and CDR2 is FQNEAQ (reference sequence). V lost 6 bases, J lost 4 bases, and 9 bases lay in between. The CDR3 totals 12 residues. The CDR3 DNA reads TGTGCCAGCAGAGGCGCACTCACTGAAGCTTTCTTT. Its protein product is CASRGALTEAFF.

The DNA of the CDR3 is TGTGCCAGCAGTTACGGGGGTTCGCAGCCCCAGCATTTT. Translated: CASSYGGSQPQHF. The gene calls are TRBV6-5 and TRBJ1-5; possibly TRBD1 for D (5 bases). CDR1 MNHEY and CDR2 SVGAGI come from the germline V gene. This CDR3 is 13 amino acids long. Between the trimmed V and J ends, which lost 2 bases and 7 bases, there was a span of 9 bases.

V gene TRBV4-1 combines with J gene TRBJ2-5; D assignment may be TRBD1 or TRBD2 (5 bases each). Germline V lookup: CDR1 MGHRA, CDR2 YSYEKL. This CDR3 comprises 15 residues. The V end was cut by 1 base, the J end by 0 bases, with 9 bases between. The CDR3 DNA is TGCGCCAGCAGCCAAGTGGGACCAAACCAAGAGACCCAGTACTTC. Translation: CASSQVGPNQETQYF.

CDR3 nucleotide sequence: TGTGCCTGGAGTCAGGGGATGGGGCAAGAGACCCAGTACTTC. It encodes CAWSQGMGQETQYF. The chain employs TRBV30 and TRBJ2-5; TRBD1 is a possible D gene (6 bases). Germline CDR1 is GTSNPN and CDR2 is SVGIG (reference sequence). Trimming stripped 2 bases from V and 2 bases from J, with 12 bases between. The CDR3 contains 14 residues.

The chain is built from TRBV2 and TRBJ1-1; D is perhaps TRBD1 (5 bases). V dropped 7 bases and J dropped 3 bases, with 15 bases sitting between them. This CDR3 has 14 residues. CDR1 and CDR2 from the germline V gene are SNHLY and FYNNEI. In DNA, the CDR3 is TGTGCCAGCACCCCAGACAGAGTTCACACTGAAGCTTTCTTT. As protein: CASTPDRVHTEAFF.

The chain has TRBV30 and TRBJ2-7, with D maybe TRBD1 (6 bases). The V end lost 2 bases, the J end lost 3 bases, and 14 bases lay between the germline ends. The CDR3 has 14 residues. The germline CDR1 and CDR2 sequences are GTSNPN and SVGIG (reference sequence). The CDR3 coding sequence is TGTGCCTGGAGTAAAGAGCAAGGGGGCTACGAGCAGTACTTC. Amino acid sequence: CAWSKEQGGYEQYF.

The chain joins TRBV6-1 to TRBJ2-1, with TRBD2 matching over 11 bases. V dropped 7 bases and J dropped 4; count of bases not matched to a gene: 6. Germline V gene lookup returns CDR1 MNHNS and CDR2 SASEGT. The CDR3 runs to 15 residues. The CDR3 nucleotides read TGTGCCAGCAACCTACTAGCGGGGGATTACAATGAGCAGTTCTTC. Translation: CASNLLAGDYNEQFF.

This chain connects TRBV28 to TRBJ1-2, with D unclear. Germline values: CDR1 MDHEN, CDR2 SYDVKM. CDR3 length equals 14 residues. V lost 4 bases to trimming and J lost 7 bases, with 16 bases between them. The CDR3 here is CASSSGVSKSGYTF. The CDR3 DNA is TGTGCCAGCAGTTCCGGAGTAAGTAAAAGTGGCTACACCTTC.

Only one count was recorded for this clone. The V and J genes are TRBV6-1 and TRBJ1-2; D may be TRBD1 (5 bases). Between the trimmed V and J ends, which lost 3 bases and 4 bases, there was a span of 9 bases. Germline lookup yields CDR1 MNHNS and CDR2 SASEGT. CDR3 length: 13 residues. Written as DNA, the CDR3 is TGTGCCAGCAGTGAGGAGGGGTCCTATGGCTACACCTTC. Translated: CASSEEGSYGYTF.

The sample holds a few counts of this clone. This chain links TRBV7-2 with TRBJ1-6; possibly TRBD1 for D (6 bases). The CDR3 consists of 15 residues. Germline V gives CDR1 SGHTA, CDR2 FQGNSA. Trimming took 1 base from V and 6 from J, leaving 10 bases between them. Here the CDR3 DNA reads TGTGCCAGCAGCTTAGTCAGAGGGGGTAATTCACCCCTCCACTTT. Amino acid sequence: CASSLVRGGNSPLHF. Drawing the rest from reference TRBV7-2 and TRBJ1-6, the complete variable domain is GAGVSQSPSNKVTEKGKDVELRCDPISGHTALYWYRQSLGQGLEFLIYFQGNSAPDKSGLPSDRFSAERTGGSVSTLTIQRTQQEDSAVYLCASSLVRGGNSPLHFGNGTRLTVT.

The count of this clone is one. V gene TRBV9 combines with J gene TRBJ2-3, with 9 bases identical to TRBD1. The CDR3 is 15 amino acids. V lost 3 bases and J lost 3; bases outside the gene matches: 5. Germline-derived CDR1 and CDR2 are SGDLS and YYNGEE. The DNA of the CDR3 is TGTGCCAGCAGCGGGGGGACAGGGTGGACAGATACGCAGTATTTT. Translating gives CASSGGTGWTDTQYF.

The V gene is TRBV15, the J gene TRBJ2-5; D gene uncertain. Germline V CDR1 and CDR2: LNHNV, YYDKDF (reference sequence). This CDR3 has 15 residues. V was pared by 1 base and J by 2 bases, with 11 bases between. CDR3 DNA: TGTGCCACCAGCAGAGCCAGGACGCAACAAGAGACCCAGTACTTC. Encoded protein: CATSRARTQQETQYF.

The V and J genes are TRBV2 and TRBJ1-1, with D possibly being TRBD1 (5 bases). Germline loops: CDR1 SNHLY, CDR2 FYNNEI. V shed 6 bases and J shed 7 bases, with 18 bases lying between them. The CDR3 spans 14 residues. Here the CDR3 reads CASRKTGGWSEAFF. In nucleotides, the CDR3 is TGTGCCAGCAGGAAAACCGGGGGTTGGAGTGAAGCTTTCTTT.

V usage is TRBV29-1 and J usage is TRBJ1-2, with D uncertain. The germline gives CDR1 SQVTM, CDR2 ANQGSEA. CDR3 length equals 12 residues. V was clipped by 6 bases and J by 3 bases, with 11 bases between them. The CDR3 here is CSVTEEDYGYTF. The CDR3 DNA reads as TGCAGCGTCACAGAGGAGGACTATGGCTACACCTTC.

V usage is TRBV5-1 and J usage is TRBJ2-7; TRBD1 agrees at 7 bases. This CDR3 spans 14 amino acids. CDR1 and CDR2 (germline): SGHRS, YFSETQ. J gave up 2 bases and V 5 bases, and 7 bases lay outside the gene matches. CDR3 coding DNA: TGCGCCAGCAGTACGACAGGGCCCCCCTACGAGCAGTACTTC. Amino acid sequence: CASSTTGPPYEQYF.

The CDR3 DNA is TGTGCCACCAGCAGCAACTCACAGGGGAGGTGGGAAAAACTGTTTTTT. Translating gives CATSSNSQGRWEKLFF. The chain combines TRBV15 with TRBJ1-4, with 7 bases aligning to TRBD1. This CDR3 has 16 amino acids. Germline assignment: CDR1 LNHNV and CDR2 YYDKDF (reference sequence). V was clipped by 3 bases and J by 8 bases; unmatched bases: 12.

The V call is TRBV7-2, the J call TRBJ2-7; weak D call: TRBD1 (6 bases). Germline V CDR1 and CDR2: SGHTA, FQGNSA. The V end lost 5 bases, the J end lost 7 bases, and 18 bases lay between the germline ends. This CDR3 comprises 14 residues. The chain's CDR3 is CASSPDRLRAEQYF. CDR3 coding DNA: TGTGCCAGCAGCCCTGACAGGCTACGAGCAGAGCAGTACTTC. The variable domain in full, with the rest retrieved from reference TRBV7-2 and TRBJ2-7, is GAGVSQSPSNKVTEKGKDVELRCDPISGHTALYWYRQSLGQGLEFLIYFQGNSAPDKSGLPSDRFSAERTGGSVSTLTIQRTQQEDSAVYLCASSPDRLRAEQYFGPGTRLTVT.

Points on this clone: The identical CDR3 is also encoded by other nucleotide sequences in the sample. The chain recombines TRBV6-1 with TRBJ2-7, with unresolved D. Germline V lookup: CDR1 MNHNS, CDR2 SASEGT. V lost 4 bases to trimming and J lost 6 bases, with 7 bases between them. The CDR3 is 11 residues long. CDR3 sequence: CASSAGGEQYF. CDR3 nucleotide sequence: TGTGCCAGCAGTGCGGGTGGCGAGCAGTACTTC.

This clone was seen a single time. The CDR3 DNA reads as TGTGCCTGGAGTGCCGGGAGTGGATCCTACGAGCAGTACTTC. This sequence encodes CAWSAGSGSYEQYF. V usage is TRBV30 and J usage is TRBJ2-7; D possibly corresponds to TRBD2 (6 bases). This CDR3 spans 14 amino acids. V shed 1 base and J shed 1 base, with 11 bases lying between them. The germline gives CDR1 GTSNPN, CDR2 SVGIG (reference sequence).

This chain links TRBV19 with TRBJ2-3; D remains unclear. The CDR3 is 14 residues long. Trimming removed 6 bases from V and 4 bases from J, with 14 bases in between. Germline CDR1 and CDR2: LNHDA and SQIVND (reference sequence). CDR3 sequence reads: CASRSVPEADTQYF. CDR3 bases: TGTGCCAGTAGATCGGTACCAGAAGCAGATACGCAGTATTTT.

This chain joins TRBV19 and TRBJ2-5, with TRBD2 identical over 7 bases. CDR1 and CDR2 (germline): LNHDA, SQIVND (reference sequence). The CDR3 has 14 residues. The junction had 5 bases not matched to a gene; V was cut back by 3 bases and J by 4 bases. The CDR3 sequence is CASSMSGIGETQYF. The CDR3 nucleotides read TGTGCCAGTAGTATGAGCGGGATAGGAGAGACCCAGTACTTC.

The chain joins TRBV7-6 to TRBJ1-1; D is ambiguous. Per the germline V gene, CDR1 is SGHVS and CDR2 is FNYEAQ. The CDR3 spans 13 residues. Trimming cost V 3 bases and J 3 bases, with 8 bases left between them. CDR3 DNA sequence: TGTGCCAGCAGCTTCGGGGAAGACACTGAAGCTTTCTTT. It is translated as CASSFGEDTEAFF.

The CDR3 nucleotides are TGTGCCAGCAGGGAAAGCGGGGAGCTGTTTTTT. This encodes CASRESGELFF. V usage is TRBV2 and J usage is TRBJ2-2; D not certain. Trimming took off 6 bases at V and 7 bases at J, with 6 bases between the two ends. The CDR3 has 11 residues. Germline CDR1 reads SNHLY; CDR2 reads FYNNEI. The full variable domain, its missing parts supplied by reference TRBV2 and TRBJ2-2, is EPEVTQTPSHQVTQMGQEVILRCVPISNHLYFYWYRQILGQKVEFLVSFYNNEISEKSEIFDDQFSVERPDGSNFTLKIRSTKLEDSAMYFCASRESGELFFGEGSRLTVL.

V is TRBV30 and J is TRBJ2-2; a possible D gene is TRBD1 (6 bases). Trimming left V 2 bases short and J 1 base short, with 8 bases between. Germline V gives CDR1 GTSNPN, CDR2 SVGIG (reference sequence). CDR3 length equals 14 residues. The DNA for the CDR3 is TGTGCCTGGAGTAGGGGACAGAACACCGGGGAGCTGTTTTTT. It yields the protein CAWSRGQNTGELFF.

The V gene is TRBV19, the J gene TRBJ2-5, with 7 bases that match TRBD1. Germline-derived CDR1 and CDR2 are LNHDA and SQIVND (reference sequence). This CDR3 spans 15 amino acids. The V gene end was trimmed by 6 bases and the J gene end by 3 bases; junction bases not matched to a gene: 10. This CDR3 reads CASSKDRTSKETQYF. CDR3 DNA sequence: TGTGCCAGTAGCAAGGACAGGACATCCAAAGAGACCCAGTACTTC. Filled out from reference TRBV19 and TRBJ2-5, the complete variable domain reads DGGITQSPKYLFRKEGQNVTLSCEQNLNHDAMYWYRQDPGQGLRLIYYSQIVNDFQKGDIAEGYSVSREKKESFPLTVTSAQKNPTAFYLCASSKDRTSKETQYFGPGTRLLVL.

The rearrangement links TRBV5-1 to TRBJ1-5; 7 nucleotides agree with TRBD1. V trimming: 0 bases; J trimming: 2 bases; junction bases outside the gene matches: 5. The CDR3 is 16 residues long. Germline loops: CDR1 SGHRS, CDR2 YFSETQ. The CDR3 protein is CASSLADREGNQPQHF. For the CDR3, the DNA is TGCGCCAGCAGCTTGGCCGACAGGGAGGGCAATCAGCCCCAGCATTTT.

V is TRBV7-3 and J is TRBJ2-1; 14 bases match TRBD2. V dropped 4 bases and J dropped 12; count of bases not matched to a gene: 2. This CDR3 has 13 amino acids. CDR1 SGHTA and CDR2 FQGTGA come from the germline V gene. CDR3 amino acids: CASSSGLAGVQFF. CDR3 coding DNA: TGTGCCAGCAGCTCGGGACTAGCGGGAGTGCAGTTCTTC.

This clone was observed once. The V and J genes are TRBV29-1 and TRBJ2-1; D may be TRBD1 (5 bases). The length of the CDR3 is 15 residues. Germline V lookup: CDR1 SQVTM, CDR2 ANQGSEA. Trimming cost V 0 bases and J 5 bases, with 14 bases left between them. The DNA of the CDR3 is TGCAGCGTTGAAGATCGGGCAGGGATGGACAATGAGCAGTTCTTC. It yields the protein CSVEDRAGMDNEQFF.

DNA for the CDR3: TGCGCCAGCAGCTTGGACAACAGGGCGACCTACAATGAGCAGTTCTTC. Its translation: CASSLDNRATYNEQFF. The chain uses TRBV5-1 and TRBJ2-1, with D perhaps TRBD1 (6 bases). The germline V and J ends were trimmed by 0 bases and 2 bases, with 12 bases remaining between them. From germline, CDR1 is SGHRS and CDR2 YFSETQ. This CDR3 region has 16 residues.

V and J are TRBV29-1 and TRBJ2-2, with D perhaps TRBD1 (6 bases). The V gene lost 7 bases and the J gene lost 0 bases, with 9 bases spanning the gap. The CDR3 length is 13 residues. Germline V gene sequence: CDR1 SQVTM, CDR2 ANQGSEA. CDR3 coding DNA: TGCAGCGGTCGGACAGCGAACACCGGGGAGCTGTTTTTT. This gives the protein CSGRTANTGELFF.

CDR3 in amino acids: CASTRTGLPDTQYF. In DNA, the CDR3 is TGTGCCAGTACGAGGACAGGGCTCCCAGATACGCAGTATTTT. This chain connects TRBV19 to TRBJ2-3; TRBD1 aligns across 8 bases. The length of the CDR3 is 14 residues. Germline loops: CDR1 LNHDA, CDR2 SQIVND (reference sequence). J lost 4 bases, V lost 7 bases, and 7 bases had no gene match.